The rows below give T cell receptor beta chains drawn from one sample of a study of blood T cells in healthy people across ages. TCRdb reprocessed the 5' RACE reads with MiXCR, giving one entry per CDR3 protein. The table includes around 1,500,000 distinct CDR3 sequences, approximately 30% detected once. The sample taken for sequencing was blood. These receptors all stem from a woman in her 30s in good health. Each CDR3 is given without its conserved first and last residue. Each record gives: V gene, J gene, CDR3 protein.

v_call: TRBV24-1
j_call: TRBJ1-1
cdr3_aa: ATSDLQGRWYNTEAF

v_call: TRBV12-3/TRBV12-4
j_call: TRBJ1-1
cdr3_aa: ASSFPGTGGTEAF

v_call: TRBV13
j_call: TRBJ2-1
cdr3_aa: ASTPGSSCNEQF

v_call: TRBV7-9
j_call: TRBJ2-3
cdr3_aa: ASSFGDRGSTDTQY

v_call: TRBV10-3
j_call: TRBJ1-2
cdr3_aa: AISVGDRKGYT

v_call: TRBV20-1
j_call: TRBJ1-1
cdr3_aa: SARLRQVWENTEAF

v_call: TRBV18
j_call: TRBJ1-1
cdr3_aa: ASSRGRNTEAF

v_call: TRBV3-1
j_call: TRBJ2-1
cdr3_aa: ASSGTLYNEQF

v_call: TRBV14
j_call: TRBJ2-1
cdr3_aa: ASSLENRDKVPISSYNEQF

v_call: TRBV20-1
j_call: TRBJ2-7
cdr3_aa: SARTGVVREQY

v_call: TRBV6-5
j_call: TRBJ2-7
cdr3_aa: ASRSTGGSFSYEQY

v_call: TRBV6-2/TRBV6-3
j_call: TRBJ1-2
cdr3_aa: ASSPGDSGAYT

v_call: TRBV2
j_call: TRBJ2-4
cdr3_aa: ASTPRDIQY

v_call: TRBV24-1
j_call: TRBJ1-1
cdr3_aa: ATRLGGATEAF

v_call: TRBV20-1
j_call: -
cdr3_aa: SASGETQF

v_call: TRBV5-1
j_call: TRBJ2-3
cdr3_aa: ASSSGRSSGGTDTQY

v_call: TRBV5-1
j_call: TRBJ1-1
cdr3_aa: ASSLYPGQGTEAF

v_call: TRBV29-1
j_call: TRBJ1-4
cdr3_aa: SVGGDGEKLF

v_call: TRBV5-6
j_call: TRBJ1-2
cdr3_aa: ASSLLQPGYGYT

v_call: TRBV5-1
j_call: TRBJ2-7
cdr3_aa: ASSLVGHNYEQY

v_call: TRBV2
j_call: TRBJ2-5
cdr3_aa: ASSDSLLEY

v_call: TRBV18
j_call: TRBJ2-5
cdr3_aa: ASSPSPSGETQY

v_call: TRBV5-6
j_call: TRBJ2-5
cdr3_aa: ASGTRETRY

v_call: TRBV9
j_call: TRBJ2-3
cdr3_aa: ASSTQGASTDTQY

v_call: TRBV20-1
j_call: TRBJ2-5
cdr3_aa: SATILAGGPGETQY

v_call: TRBV20-1
j_call: TRBJ2-5
cdr3_aa: SARDGAETQY

v_call: TRBV7-9
j_call: TRBJ1-1
cdr3_aa: ASTTRSVNTEAF

v_call: TRBV5-5
j_call: TRBJ1-4
cdr3_aa: ASSLTPGDDKKLF

v_call: TRBV27
j_call: TRBJ2-7
cdr3_aa: ASSLTGRPYEQY

v_call: TRBV2
j_call: TRBJ2-4
cdr3_aa: ASSLGPDELFQY

v_call: TRBV18
j_call: TRBJ2-3
cdr3_aa: ASSPSDGARDTQY

v_call: TRBV7-2
j_call: TRBJ2-2
cdr3_aa: ASSLRLAGGFGELF

v_call: TRBV9
j_call: TRBJ2-1
cdr3_aa: ASSVGGSLYNEQF

v_call: TRBV20-1
j_call: TRBJ2-5
cdr3_aa: SARSPDQETQY

v_call: TRBV2
j_call: TRBJ2-4
cdr3_aa: ASSPRGGSAKNIQY

v_call: TRBV3-1
j_call: TRBJ1-1
cdr3_aa: ASSQPGQGNTEAF

v_call: TRBV29-1
j_call: TRBJ1-1
cdr3_aa: SVEAQGVRTEAF

v_call: TRBV7-2
j_call: TRBJ1-2
cdr3_aa: ASSLARGRREGNGYT

v_call: TRBV5-5
j_call: TRBJ1-2
cdr3_aa: ASSLLQGSNYGYT

v_call: TRBV20-1
j_call: TRBJ1-2
cdr3_aa: SAREQTLGYT

v_call: TRBV10-3
j_call: TRBJ1-3
cdr3_aa: AISLSGNTIY

v_call: TRBV7-9
j_call: TRBJ1-1
cdr3_aa: ASSPPVDRRAF

v_call: TRBV12-3/TRBV12-4
j_call: TRBJ2-5
cdr3_aa: ASNLGVGETQY

v_call: TRBV7-6
j_call: TRBJ2-3
cdr3_aa: ASSERGVDLDTQY

v_call: TRBV6-4
j_call: TRBJ1-2
cdr3_aa: ASSRDSSPGGYT

v_call: TRBV20-1
j_call: TRBJ2-1
cdr3_aa: SARGVLAGGNEQF

v_call: TRBV28
j_call: TRBJ2-7
cdr3_aa: ASSTGVEEQY

v_call: TRBV27
j_call: TRBJ2-7
cdr3_aa: ASSLFPGGPYEQY

v_call: TRBV14
j_call: TRBJ2-1
cdr3_aa: ASSYSQGSYNEQF

v_call: TRBV6-1
j_call: TRBJ2-1
cdr3_aa: ASRDPGTGSYNEQF

v_call: TRBV6-1
j_call: TRBJ2-1
cdr3_aa: ASSARGGMNEQF

v_call: TRBV3-1
j_call: TRBJ2-1
cdr3_aa: ASSRSTSGGADEQF

v_call: TRBV28
j_call: TRBJ2-2
cdr3_aa: ASLRPSGNTGELF